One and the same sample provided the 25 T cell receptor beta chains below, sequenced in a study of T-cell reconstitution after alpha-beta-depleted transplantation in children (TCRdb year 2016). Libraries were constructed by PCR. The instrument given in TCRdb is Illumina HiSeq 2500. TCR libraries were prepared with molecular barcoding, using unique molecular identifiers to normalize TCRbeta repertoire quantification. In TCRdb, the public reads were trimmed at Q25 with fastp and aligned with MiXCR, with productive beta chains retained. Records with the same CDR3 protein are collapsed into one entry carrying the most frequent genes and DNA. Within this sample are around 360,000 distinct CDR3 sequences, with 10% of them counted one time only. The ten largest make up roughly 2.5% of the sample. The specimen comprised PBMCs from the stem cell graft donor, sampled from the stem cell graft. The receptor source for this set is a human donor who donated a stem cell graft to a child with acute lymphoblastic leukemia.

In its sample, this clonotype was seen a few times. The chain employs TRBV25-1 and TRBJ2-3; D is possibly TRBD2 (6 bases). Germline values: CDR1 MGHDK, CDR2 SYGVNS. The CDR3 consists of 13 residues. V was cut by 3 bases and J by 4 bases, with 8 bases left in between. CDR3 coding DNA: TGTGCCAGCAGTGAGGCGGGATCAGATACGCAGTATTTT. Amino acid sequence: CASSEAGSDTQYF.

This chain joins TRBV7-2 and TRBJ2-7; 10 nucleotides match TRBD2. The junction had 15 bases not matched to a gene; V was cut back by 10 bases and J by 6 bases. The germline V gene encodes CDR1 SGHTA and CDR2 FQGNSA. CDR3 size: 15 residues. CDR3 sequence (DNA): TGTGCCATCCTTCCTAGGACTAGCGGCTTAAGCGAGCAGTACTTC. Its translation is CAILPRTSGLSEQYF.

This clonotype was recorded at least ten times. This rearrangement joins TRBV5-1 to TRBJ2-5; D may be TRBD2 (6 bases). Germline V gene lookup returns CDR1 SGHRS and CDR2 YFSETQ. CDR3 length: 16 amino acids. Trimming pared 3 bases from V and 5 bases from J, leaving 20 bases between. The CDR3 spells CASSSTSRLGGETQYF. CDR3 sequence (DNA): TGCGCCAGCAGCTCTACCTCTAGACTAGGCGGTGAGACCCAGTACTTC.

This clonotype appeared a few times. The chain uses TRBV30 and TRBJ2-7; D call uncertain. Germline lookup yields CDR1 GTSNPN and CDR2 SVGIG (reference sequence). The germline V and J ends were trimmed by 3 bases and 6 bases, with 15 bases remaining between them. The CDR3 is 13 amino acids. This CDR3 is CAWRTPGVPEQYF. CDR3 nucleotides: TGTGCCTGGAGGACGCCTGGGGTTCCCGAGCAGTACTTC.

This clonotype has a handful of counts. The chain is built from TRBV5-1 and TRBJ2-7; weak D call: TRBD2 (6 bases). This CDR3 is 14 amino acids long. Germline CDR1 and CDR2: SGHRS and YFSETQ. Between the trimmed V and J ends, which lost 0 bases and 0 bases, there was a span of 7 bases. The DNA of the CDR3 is TGCGCCAGCAGCTTGGGACTAGTCTCCTACGAGCAGTACTTC. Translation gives CASSLGLVSYEQYF.

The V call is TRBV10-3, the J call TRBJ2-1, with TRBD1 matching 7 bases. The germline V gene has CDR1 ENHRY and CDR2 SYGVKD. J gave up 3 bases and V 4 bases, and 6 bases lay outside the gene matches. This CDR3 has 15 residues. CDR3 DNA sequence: TGTGCCATCAGTGGGTGGCAGGGGGACTACAATGAGCAGTTCTTC. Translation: CAISGWQGDYNEQFF.

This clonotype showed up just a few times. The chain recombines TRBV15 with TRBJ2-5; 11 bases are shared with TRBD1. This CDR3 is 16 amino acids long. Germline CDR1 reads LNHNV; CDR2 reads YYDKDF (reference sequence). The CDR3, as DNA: TGTGCAACAAGGACAGGGGGCCAATCCCTCCAAGAGACCCAGTACTTC. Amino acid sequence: CATRTGGQSLQETQYF.

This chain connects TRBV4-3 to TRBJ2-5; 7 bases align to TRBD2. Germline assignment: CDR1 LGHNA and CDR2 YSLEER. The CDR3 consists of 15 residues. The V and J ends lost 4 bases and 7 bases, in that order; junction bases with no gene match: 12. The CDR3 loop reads CASSPVQWGGGTQYF. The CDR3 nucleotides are TGCGCCAGCAGCCCAGTACAGTGGGGGGGAGGGACCCAGTACTTC.

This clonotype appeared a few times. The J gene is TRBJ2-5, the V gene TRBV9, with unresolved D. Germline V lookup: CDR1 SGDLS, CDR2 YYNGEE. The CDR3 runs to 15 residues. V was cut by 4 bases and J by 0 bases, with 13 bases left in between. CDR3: CASSYTVEYQETQYF. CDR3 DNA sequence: TGTGCCAGCAGCTACACGGTTGAGTACCAAGAGACCCAGTACTTC.

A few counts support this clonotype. CDR3 DNA: TGTGCCAGCAGCACCATTACAGGGGGCGCGTCAGATACGCAGTATTTT. Translating gives CASSTITGGASDTQYF. The V and J genes are TRBV7-6 and TRBJ2-3; 9 nucleotides line up with TRBD1. This CDR3 is built from 16 residues. The V gene's germline CDR1 is SGHVS and CDR2 FNYEAQ. V shed 5 bases, J shed 4 bases, and the junction held 10 bases outside the gene matches.

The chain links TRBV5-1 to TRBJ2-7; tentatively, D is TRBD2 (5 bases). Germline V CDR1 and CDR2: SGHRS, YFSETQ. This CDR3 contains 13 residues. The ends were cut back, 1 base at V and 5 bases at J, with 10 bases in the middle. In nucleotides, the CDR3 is TGCGCCAGCAGCTTGTTTCGGGGAGACGAGCAGTACTTC. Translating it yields CASSLFRGDEQYF.

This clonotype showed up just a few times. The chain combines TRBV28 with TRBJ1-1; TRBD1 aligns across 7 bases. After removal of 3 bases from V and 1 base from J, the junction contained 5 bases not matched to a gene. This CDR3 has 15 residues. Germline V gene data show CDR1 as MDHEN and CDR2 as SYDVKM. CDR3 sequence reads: CASSFWTGGNTEAFF. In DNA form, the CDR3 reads TGTGCCAGCAGTTTCTGGACAGGCGGGAACACTGAAGCTTTCTTT.

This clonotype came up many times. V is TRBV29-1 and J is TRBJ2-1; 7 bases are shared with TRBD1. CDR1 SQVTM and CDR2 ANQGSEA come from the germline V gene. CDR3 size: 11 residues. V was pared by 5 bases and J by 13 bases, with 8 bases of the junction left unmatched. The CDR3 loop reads CSVLQGIGQFF. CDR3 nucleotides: TGCAGCGTTCTACAGGGGATAGGTCAGTTCTTC.

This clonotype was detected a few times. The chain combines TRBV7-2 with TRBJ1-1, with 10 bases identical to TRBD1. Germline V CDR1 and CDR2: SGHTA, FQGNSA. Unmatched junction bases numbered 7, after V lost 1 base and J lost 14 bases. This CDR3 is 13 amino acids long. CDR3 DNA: TGTGCCAGCAGCTTAGGGACAGGGGGACCCCGCTTCTTT. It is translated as CASSLGTGGPRFF.

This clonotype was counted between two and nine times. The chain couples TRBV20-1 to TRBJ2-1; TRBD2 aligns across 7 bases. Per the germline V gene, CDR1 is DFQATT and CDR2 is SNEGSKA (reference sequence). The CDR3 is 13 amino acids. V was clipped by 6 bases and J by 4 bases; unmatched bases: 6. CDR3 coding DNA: TGCAGTGCCGTCCGTAGCGGGTACAATGAGCAGTTCTTC. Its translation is CSAVRSGYNEQFF.

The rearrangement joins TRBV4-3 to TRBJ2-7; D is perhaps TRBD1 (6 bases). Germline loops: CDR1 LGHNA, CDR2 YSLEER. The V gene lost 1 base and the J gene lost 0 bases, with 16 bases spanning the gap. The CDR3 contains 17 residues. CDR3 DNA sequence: TGCGCCAGCAGCCAAGTGGCTGGGGGCCAAAGCTCCTACGAGCAGTACTTC. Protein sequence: CASSQVAGGQSSYEQYF.

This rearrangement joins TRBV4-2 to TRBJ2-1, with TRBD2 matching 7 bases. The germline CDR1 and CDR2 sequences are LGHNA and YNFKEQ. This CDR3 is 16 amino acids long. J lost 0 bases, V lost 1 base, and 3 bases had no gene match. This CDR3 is CASSQGTSRSYNEQFF. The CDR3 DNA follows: TGTGCCAGCAGCCAAGGGACTAGTCGCTCCTACAATGAGCAGTTCTTC.

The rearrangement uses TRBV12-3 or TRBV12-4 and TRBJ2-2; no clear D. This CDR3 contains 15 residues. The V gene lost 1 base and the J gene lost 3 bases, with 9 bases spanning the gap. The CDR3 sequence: CASSLVLTDTGELFF. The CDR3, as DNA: TGTGCCAGCAGTTTAGTGCTAACGGACACCGGGGAGCTGTTTTTT.

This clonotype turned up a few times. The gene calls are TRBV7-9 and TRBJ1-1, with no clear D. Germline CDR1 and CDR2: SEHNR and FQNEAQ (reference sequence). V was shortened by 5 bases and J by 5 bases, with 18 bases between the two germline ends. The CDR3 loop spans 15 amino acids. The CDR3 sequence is CASSPTSGWGTEAFF. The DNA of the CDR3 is TGTGCCAGCAGCCCCACATCCGGGTGGGGTACTGAAGCTTTCTTT. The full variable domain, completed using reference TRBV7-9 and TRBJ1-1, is DTGVSQNPRHKITKRGQNVTFRCDPISEHNRLYWYRQTLGQGPEFLTYFQNEAQLEKSRLLSDRFSAERPKGSFSTLEIQRTEQGDSAMYLCASSPTSGWGTEAFFGQGTRLTVV.

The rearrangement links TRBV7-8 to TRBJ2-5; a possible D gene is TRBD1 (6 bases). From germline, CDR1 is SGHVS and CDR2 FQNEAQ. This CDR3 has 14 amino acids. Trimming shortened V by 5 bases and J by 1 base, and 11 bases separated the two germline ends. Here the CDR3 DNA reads TGTGCCAGCAGCCTTTCGACAGGCCAAGAGACCCAGTACTTC. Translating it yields CASSLSTGQETQYF.

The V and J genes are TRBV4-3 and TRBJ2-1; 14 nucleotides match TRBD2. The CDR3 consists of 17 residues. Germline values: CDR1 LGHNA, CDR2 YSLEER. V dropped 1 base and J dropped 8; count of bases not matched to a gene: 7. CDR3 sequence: CASSQGQGLAGVDEQFF. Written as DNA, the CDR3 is TGCGCCAGCAGCCAAGGCCAGGGACTAGCGGGAGTGGATGAGCAGTTCTTC.

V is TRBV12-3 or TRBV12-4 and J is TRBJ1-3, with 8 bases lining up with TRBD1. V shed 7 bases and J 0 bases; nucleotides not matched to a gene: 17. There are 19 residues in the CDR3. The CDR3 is CASNDQGQVKALSGNTIYF. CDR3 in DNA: TGTGCCAGCAACGACCAGGGACAGGTTAAGGCCCTCTCTGGAAACACCATATATTTT.

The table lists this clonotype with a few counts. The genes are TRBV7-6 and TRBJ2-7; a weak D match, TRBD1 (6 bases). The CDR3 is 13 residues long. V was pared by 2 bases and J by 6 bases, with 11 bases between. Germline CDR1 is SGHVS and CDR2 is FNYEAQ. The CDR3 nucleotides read TGTGCCAGCAGCTTAAACAGGGCATCCGAGCAGTACTTC. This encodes CASSLNRASEQYF.

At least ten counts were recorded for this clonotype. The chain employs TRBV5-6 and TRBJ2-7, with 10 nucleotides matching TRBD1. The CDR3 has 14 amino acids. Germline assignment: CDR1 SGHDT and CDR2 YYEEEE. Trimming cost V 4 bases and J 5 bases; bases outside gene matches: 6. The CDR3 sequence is CASSLGTGVHEQYF. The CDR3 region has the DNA TGTGCCAGCAGCCTTGGGACAGGGGTCCACGAGCAGTACTTC. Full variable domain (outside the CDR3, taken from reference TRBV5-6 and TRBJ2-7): DAGVTQSPTHLIKTRGQQVTLRCSPKSGHDTVSWYQQALGQGPQFIFQYYEEEERQRGNFPDRFSGHQFPNYSSELNVNALLLGDSALYLCASSLGTGVHEQYFGPGTRLTVT.

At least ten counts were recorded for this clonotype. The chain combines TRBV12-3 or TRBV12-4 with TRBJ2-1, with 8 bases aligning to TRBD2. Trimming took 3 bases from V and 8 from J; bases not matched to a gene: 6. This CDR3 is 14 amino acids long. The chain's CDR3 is CASSFQAGEDEQFF. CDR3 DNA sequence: TGTGCCAGCAGTTTTCAAGCGGGAGAGGATGAGCAGTTCTTC.